The 4 T cell receptor beta chains below come from one sample, sequenced in a study of T cells expressing NK-cell markers. TCRdb processed the 5' RACE reads again and assigns one entry to each CDR3 protein, with no DNA. With about 390,000 distinct CDR3 sequences in the sample, the ten largest clones hold over 8.5%. What was sequenced was blood T cells: a sorted CD56 or NKG2C T cell subset, CD4+ or CD8+ T cells, or bulk PBMC T cells (not recorded which). The receptors here all came from a woman aged 50 to 65 in good health.

The CDR3 loop reads CATQPGRGLADTQYF. This chain joins TRBV15 and TRBJ2-3; TCRdb names TRBD1, which stays unverified in the absence of DNA. Per the germline V gene, CDR1 is LNHNV and CDR2 is YYDKDF (reference sequence). CDR3 length equals 15 residues. Full variable domain (missing parts from reference TRBV15 and TRBJ2-3): DAMVIQNPRYQVTQFGKPVTLSCSQTLNHNVMYWYQQKSSQAPKLLFHYYDKDFNNEADTPDNFQSRRPNTSFCFLDIRSPGLGDTAMYLCATQPGRGLADTQYFGPGTRLTVL.

The chain is built from TRBV29-1 and TRBJ2-1; TCRdb's assignment of TRBD1 cannot be checked, as there is no DNA. Looked up from germline, CDR1 is SQVTM and CDR2 is ANQGSEA. CDR3 size: 15 residues. The CDR3 protein is CSVDIGGNRYNEQFF.

The V gene is TRBV6-6, the J gene TRBJ2-7; no DNA is available, so the TRBD2 call from TCRdb remains unchecked. The CDR3 is 13 amino acids. Germline CDR1 is MNHNY and CDR2 is SVGAGI (reference sequence). The CDR3 here is CASSTSGSYEQYF.

The CDR3 loop reads CASSLQRGLAVGQFF. The chain joins TRBV7-8 to TRBJ2-1; the D gene TCRdb calls, TRBD2, cannot be checked with no DNA. Germline CDR1 SGHVS, CDR2 FQNEAQ. The CDR3 has 15 residues.